The rows below give T cell receptor beta chains drawn from one sample of a study of CD8+CD57+ T cells in acquired aplastic anemia. TCRdb itself ran the reads through MiXCR, one entry per CDR3 protein. This table has about 190,000 distinct CDR3 sequences, under 55% appearing once. The specimen sequenced was sorted CD4+, CD8+, or CD8+CD57+ T cells (not recorded which) from PBMCs. The source of these receptors is a human donor with aplastic anemia. Both conserved end residues are part of each CDR3. Clone size is given for some rows only: seen once, a few or many times, or a class if the clone is expanded.

abundance	j_gene	len	v_gene	CDR3aa
many	TRBJ2-5	19	TRBV4-2	CASSHSPNYGLASIETQYF
few	TRBJ2-1	12	TRBV7-2	CASSQMGLEQFF
many	TRBJ2-7	15	TRBV5-1	CASSTTGGSPYEQYF
few	TRBJ2-7	15	TRBV10-3	CAISPSSGGAGEQYF
many	TRBJ1-3	14	TRBV9	CASSVGLSGNTIYF
medium-sized	TRBJ1-3	14	TRBV2	CASSGTLSGNTIYF
NA	TRBJ2-7	13	TRBV7-6	CATLAGGNYEQYF
once	TRBJ2-1	14	TRBV11-1	CASSLGQPGDEQFF
many	TRBJ2-7	14	TRBV6-6	CASSYSTASYEQYF
NA	TRBJ2-7	13	TRBV20-1	CSTNSAGSYEQYF
NA	TRBJ2-1	17	TRBV25-1	CASSEGLTSWAYNEQFF
many	TRBJ2-5	16	TRBV12-3/TRBV12-4	CASSFRLPVIRETQYF
NA	TRBJ2-1	18	TRBV10-3	CAIGEGLAGVGSYNEQFF
many	TRBJ1-4	14	TRBV5-5	CASSSRQGGEKLFF
NA	TRBJ2-7	15	TRBV11-1	CASSLGQGSAYEQYF
many	TRBJ2-1	15	TRBV5-1	CASSLTLAGYNEQFF
NA	TRBJ1-2	12	TRBV29-1	CSVPGTGNGYTF
NA	TRBJ1-5	12	TRBV10-3	CAISGSNQPQHF
NA	TRBJ1-1	15	TRBV19	CASSRTGARNTEAFF
NA	TRBJ2-1	14	TRBV24-1	CATSEPTGRNEQFF
many	TRBJ1-2	15	TRBV19	CASSMGRGGNYGYTF
NA	TRBJ2-7	14	TRBV7-9	CASSLRRGGDEQYF